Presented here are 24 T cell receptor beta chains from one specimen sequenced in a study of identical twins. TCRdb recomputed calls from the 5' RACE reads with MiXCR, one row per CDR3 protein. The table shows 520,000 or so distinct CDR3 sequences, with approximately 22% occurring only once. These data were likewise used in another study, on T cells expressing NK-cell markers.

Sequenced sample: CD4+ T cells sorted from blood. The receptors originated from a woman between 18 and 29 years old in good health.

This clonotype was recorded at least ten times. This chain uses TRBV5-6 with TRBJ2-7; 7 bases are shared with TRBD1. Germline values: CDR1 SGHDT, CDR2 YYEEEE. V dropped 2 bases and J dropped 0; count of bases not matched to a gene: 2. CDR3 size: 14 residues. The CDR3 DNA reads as TGTGCCAGCAGCTTACAGGGGATCTCCTACGAGCAGTACTTC. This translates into CASSLQGISYEQYF.

CDR3 amino acids: CASGGRSYGYTF. The CDR3, as DNA: TGTGCCAGCGGGGGGCGATCCTATGGCTACACCTTC. This chain joins TRBV6-2 or TRBV6-3 and TRBJ1-2, with D tentatively TRBD1 (6 bases). Germline-derived CDR1 and CDR2 are MNHEY and SVGEGT. Trimming removed 8 bases from V and 4 bases from J, with 11 bases in between. This CDR3 region has 12 residues.

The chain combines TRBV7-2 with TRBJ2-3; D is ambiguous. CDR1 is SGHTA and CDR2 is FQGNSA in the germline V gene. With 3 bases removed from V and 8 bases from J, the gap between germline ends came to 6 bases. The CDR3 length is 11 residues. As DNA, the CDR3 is TGTGCCAGCAGCTTCCTGTTTACGCAGTATTTT. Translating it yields CASSFLFTQYF.

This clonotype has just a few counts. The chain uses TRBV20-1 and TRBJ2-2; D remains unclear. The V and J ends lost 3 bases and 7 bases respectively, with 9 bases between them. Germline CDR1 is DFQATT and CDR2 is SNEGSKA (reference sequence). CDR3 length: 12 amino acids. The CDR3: CSASLWGGELFF. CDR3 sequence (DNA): TGCAGTGCTAGTTTATGGGGCGGGGAGCTGTTTTTT.

The CDR3 DNA reads as TGCGCCAGCAGCAAACAGGTGGGATATGAGCAGTTCTTC. This translates into CASSKQVGYEQFF. The chain has TRBV5-1 and TRBJ2-1; TRBD1 might be the D (5 bases). Trimming removed 4 bases from V and 8 bases from J, with 13 bases in between. The length of the CDR3 is 13 residues. Germline CDR1 and CDR2: SGHRS and YFSETQ. The full variable domain, in which reference TRBV5-1 and TRBJ2-1 provide the parts outside the CDR3, is KAGVTQTPRYLIKTRGQQVTLSCSPISGHRSVSWYQQTPGQGLQFLFEYFSETQRNKGNFPGRFSGRQFSNSRSEMNVSTLELGDSALYLCASSKQVGYEQFFGPGTRLTVL.

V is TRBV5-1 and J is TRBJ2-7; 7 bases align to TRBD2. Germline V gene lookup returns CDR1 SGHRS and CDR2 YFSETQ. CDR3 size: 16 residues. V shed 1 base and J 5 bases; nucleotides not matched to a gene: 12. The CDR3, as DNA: TGCGCCAGCAGCTTGCGGTTCGGGGGGTCGGTCCACGAGCAGTACTTC. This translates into CASSLRFGGSVHEQYF.

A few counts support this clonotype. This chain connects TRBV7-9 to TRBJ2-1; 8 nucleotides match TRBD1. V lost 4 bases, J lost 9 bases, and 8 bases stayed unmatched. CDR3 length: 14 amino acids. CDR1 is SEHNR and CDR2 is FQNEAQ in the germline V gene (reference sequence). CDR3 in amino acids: CASSYRQGWAEQFF. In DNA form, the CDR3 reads TGTGCCAGCAGCTATCGACAGGGGTGGGCTGAGCAGTTCTTC.

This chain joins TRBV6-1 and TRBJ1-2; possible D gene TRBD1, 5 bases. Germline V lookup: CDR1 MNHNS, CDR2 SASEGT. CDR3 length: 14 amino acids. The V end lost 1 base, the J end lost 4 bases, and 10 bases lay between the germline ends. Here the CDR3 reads CASSEEGSAYGYTF. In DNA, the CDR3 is TGTGCCAGCAGTGAAGAGGGGTCTGCCTATGGCTACACCTTC.

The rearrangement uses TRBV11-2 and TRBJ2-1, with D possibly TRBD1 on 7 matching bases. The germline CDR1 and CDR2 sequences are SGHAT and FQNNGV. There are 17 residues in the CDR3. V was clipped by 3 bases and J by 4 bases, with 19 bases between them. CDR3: CASSLTPATGTYNEQFF. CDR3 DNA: TGTGCCAGCAGCTTGACGCCGGCGACAGGGACTTACAATGAGCAGTTCTTC.

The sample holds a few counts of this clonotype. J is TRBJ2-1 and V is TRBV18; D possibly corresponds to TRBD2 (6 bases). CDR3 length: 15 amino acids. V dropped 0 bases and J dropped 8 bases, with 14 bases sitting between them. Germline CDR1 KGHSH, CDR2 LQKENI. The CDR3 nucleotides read TGTGCCAGCTCACCACCGTCGGGAGCAAGGTATGAGCAGTTCTTC. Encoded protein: CASSPPSGARYEQFF.

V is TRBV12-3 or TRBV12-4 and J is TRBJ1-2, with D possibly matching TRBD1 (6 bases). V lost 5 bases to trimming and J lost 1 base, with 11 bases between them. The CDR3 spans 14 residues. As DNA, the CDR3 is TGTGCCAGCAGTCGACAGGTTATTAACTATGGCTACACCTTC. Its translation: CASSRQVINYGYTF.

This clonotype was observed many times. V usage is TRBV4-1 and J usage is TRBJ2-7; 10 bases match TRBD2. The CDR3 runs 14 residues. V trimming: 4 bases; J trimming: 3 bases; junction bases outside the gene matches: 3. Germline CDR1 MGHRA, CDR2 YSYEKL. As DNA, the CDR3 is TGCGCCAGCAGCCTAGCGGGAGGTAACTACGAGCAGTACTTC. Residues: CASSLAGGNYEQYF.

The chain's CDR3 is CASSYSGNIQYF. The CDR3 nucleotides read TGTGCCAGCAGTTACTCCGGAAACATTCAGTACTTC. The chain recombines TRBV6-2 or TRBV6-3 with TRBJ2-4, with D unclear. The CDR3 is made up of 12 amino acids. Germline V gives CDR1 MNHEY, CDR2 SVGEGT. The V end lost 0 bases, the J end lost 6 bases, and 3 bases lay between the germline ends.

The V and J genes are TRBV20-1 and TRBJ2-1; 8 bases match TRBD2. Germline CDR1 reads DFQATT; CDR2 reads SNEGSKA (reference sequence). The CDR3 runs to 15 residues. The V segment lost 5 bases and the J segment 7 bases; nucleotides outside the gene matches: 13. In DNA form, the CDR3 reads TGCAGTGCTGGCGGACTAGCCGGAGGCCGGAATGAGCAGTTCTTC. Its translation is CSAGGLAGGRNEQFF.

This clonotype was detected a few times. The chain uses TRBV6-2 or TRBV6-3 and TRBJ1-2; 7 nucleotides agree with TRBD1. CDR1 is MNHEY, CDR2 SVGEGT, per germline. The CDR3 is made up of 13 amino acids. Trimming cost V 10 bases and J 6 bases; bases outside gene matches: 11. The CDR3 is CATDPGTVDGYTF. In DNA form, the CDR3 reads TGTGCCACCGACCCCGGGACAGTCGATGGCTACACCTTC.

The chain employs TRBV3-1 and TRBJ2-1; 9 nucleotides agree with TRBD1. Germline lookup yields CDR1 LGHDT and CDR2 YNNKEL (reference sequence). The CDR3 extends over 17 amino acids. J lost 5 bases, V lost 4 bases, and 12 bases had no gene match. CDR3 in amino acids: CASSPSYPGQGNNEQFF. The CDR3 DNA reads TGTGCCAGCAGCCCATCTTACCCGGGACAGGGAAACAATGAGCAGTTCTTC.

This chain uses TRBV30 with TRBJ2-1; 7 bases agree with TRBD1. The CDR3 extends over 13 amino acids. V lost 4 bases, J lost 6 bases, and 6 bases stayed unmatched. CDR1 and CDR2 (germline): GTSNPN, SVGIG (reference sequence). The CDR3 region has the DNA TGTGCCTGGACTGGGACAGCCAGCAATGAGCAGTTCTTC. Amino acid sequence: CAWTGTASNEQFF.

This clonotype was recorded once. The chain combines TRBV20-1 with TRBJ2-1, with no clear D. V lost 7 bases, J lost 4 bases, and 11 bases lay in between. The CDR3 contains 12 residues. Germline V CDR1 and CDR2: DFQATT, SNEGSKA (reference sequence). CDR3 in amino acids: CSVRPSYNEQFF. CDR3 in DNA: TGCAGTGTACGGCCATCTTACAATGAGCAGTTCTTC.

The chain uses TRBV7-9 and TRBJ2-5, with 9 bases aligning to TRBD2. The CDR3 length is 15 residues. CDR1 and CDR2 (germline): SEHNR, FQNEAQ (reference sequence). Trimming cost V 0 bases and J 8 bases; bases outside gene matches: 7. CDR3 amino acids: CASSLAASGKVTQYF. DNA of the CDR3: TGTGCCAGCAGCTTAGCGGCTAGCGGGAAGGTCACCCAGTACTTC.

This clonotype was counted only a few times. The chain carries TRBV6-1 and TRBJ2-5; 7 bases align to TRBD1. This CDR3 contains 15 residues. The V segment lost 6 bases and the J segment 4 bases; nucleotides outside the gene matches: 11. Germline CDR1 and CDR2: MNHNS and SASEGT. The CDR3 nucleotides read TGTGCCAGCAGCACCTTCAGGGGGAGATCAGAGACCCAGTACTTC. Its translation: CASSTFRGRSETQYF.

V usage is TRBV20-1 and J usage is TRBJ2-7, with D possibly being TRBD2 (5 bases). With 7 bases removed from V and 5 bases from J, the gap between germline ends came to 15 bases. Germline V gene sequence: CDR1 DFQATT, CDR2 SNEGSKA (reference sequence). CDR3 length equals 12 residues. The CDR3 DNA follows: TGCAGTGGCGGACTGGCGCGAGACGAGCAGTACTTC. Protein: CSGGLARDEQYF.

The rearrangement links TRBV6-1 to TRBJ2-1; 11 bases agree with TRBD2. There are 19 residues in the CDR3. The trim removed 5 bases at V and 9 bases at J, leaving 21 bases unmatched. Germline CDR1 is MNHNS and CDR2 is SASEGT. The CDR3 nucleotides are TGTGCCAGCAGTAGGTGGGGGGCTAGCGGGGGGTCCCATAGGGGTGAGCAGTTCTTC. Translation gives CASSRWGASGGSHRGEQFF.

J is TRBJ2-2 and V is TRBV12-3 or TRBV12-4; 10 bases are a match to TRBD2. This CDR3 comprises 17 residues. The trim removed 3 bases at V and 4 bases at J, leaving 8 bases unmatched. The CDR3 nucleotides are TGTGCCAGCAGTTTGCCCCGACTAGCGGGCGGCACCGGGGAGCTGTTTTTT. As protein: CASSLPRLAGGTGELFF.

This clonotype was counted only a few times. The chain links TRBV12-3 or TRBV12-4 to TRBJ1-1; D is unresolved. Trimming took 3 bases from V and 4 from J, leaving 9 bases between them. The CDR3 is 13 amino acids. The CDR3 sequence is CASSLREFTEAFF. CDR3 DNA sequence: TGTGCCAGCAGTTTGCGGGAATTCACTGAAGCTTTCTTT.